The 23 T cell receptor beta chains below were found in one sample sequenced in a study of PD-1 blockade in mismatch repair-deficient tumors (TCRdb year 2017). The library came from the immunoSEQ multiplex PCR assay. Entries here come from immuneACCESS through TCRdb and include only in-frame sequences with V and J called. Some clones fail to appear in such tables; in the studies checked, an unresolved V gene covers under half of the shortfall, and the cause of the remainder is unknown. For this sample the table gives 85,000 to 130,000 clones, of which over 65% were detected only once. The top ten hold 6.3% of the sample. This sample comprised peripheral blood, obtained roughly 35 weeks after starting pembrolizumab. These receptors were obtained from an adult with mismatch repair-deficient cancer.

The V call is TRBV5-6, the J call TRBJ2-2; 10 bases line up with TRBD2. Germline lookup yields CDR1 SGHDT and CDR2 YYEEEE. CDR3 length: 16 amino acids. With 3 bases clipped from V and 5 bases from J, the junction kept 7 bases outside the gene matches. CDR3 bases: TGTGCCAGCAGCTCTGAGCGGGAGGGCCGAACCGGGGAGCTGTTTTTT. It translates to CASSSEREGRTGELFF.

The chain uses TRBV5-4 and TRBJ2-5; TRBD1 matches at 8 bases. V was pared by 4 bases and J by 4 bases, with 6 bases of the junction left unmatched. CDR1 and CDR2 from the germline V gene are SGHNT and YYREEE (reference sequence). This CDR3 is 14 amino acids long. This CDR3 reads CASSRQGSRETQYF. The CDR3 DNA follows: TGTGCCAGCAGCCGACAGGGGAGCAGAGAGACCCAGTACTTC. Drawing the rest from reference TRBV5-4 and TRBJ2-5, the complete variable domain is ETGVTQSPTHLIKTRGQQVTLRCSSQSGHNTVSWYQQALGQGPQFIFQYYREEENGRGNFPPRFSGLQFPNYSSELNVNALELDDSALYLCASSRQGSRETQYFGPGTRLLVL.

The V call is TRBV19, the J call TRBJ1-2; possible D gene TRBD1, 6 bases. Germline CDR1 is LNHDA and CDR2 is SQIVND (reference sequence). Trimming took off 5 bases at V and 4 bases at J, with 17 bases between the two ends. CDR3 length: 15 amino acids. DNA for the CDR3: TGTGCCAGTAGTCCAATGATGACAGGCGGCTATGGCTACACCTTC. Translation gives CASSPMMTGGYGYTF.

This clone was observed once. The genes are TRBV9 and TRBJ2-3; D gene unclear. V shed 4 bases and J shed 6 bases, with 21 bases lying between them. Germline CDR1 reads SGDLS; CDR2 reads YYNGEE. The CDR3 has 16 amino acids. This chain's CDR3 is CASSPNGRSSSDTQYF. CDR3 sequence (DNA): TGTGCCAGCAGCCCAAATGGACGGAGCAGTTCTGATACGCAGTATTTT.

The J gene is TRBJ2-7, the V gene TRBV27; weak D call: TRBD2 (5 bases). The CDR3 totals 14 residues. The germline CDR1 and CDR2 sequences are MNHEY and SMNVEV (reference sequence). Trimming pared 2 bases from V and 4 bases from J, leaving 12 bases between. CDR3 DNA: TGTGCCAGCAGTTTAGGTGGAGGCGATTACGAGCAGTACTTC. This encodes CASSLGGGDYEQYF.

The chain uses TRBV4-1 and TRBJ2-2; 8 bases fit TRBD1. Per germline, CDR1 MGHRA and CDR2 YSYEKL. J gave up 5 bases and V 1 base, and 6 bases lay outside the gene matches. CDR3 size: 16 residues. In DNA, the CDR3 is TGCGCCAGCAGCCAAGTCGACAGGGGTGGAACCGGGGAGCTGTTTTTT. This gives the protein CASSQVDRGGTGELFF.

This clone showed up just once. V and J are TRBV7-6 and TRBJ2-1; D possibly corresponds to TRBD2 (6 bases). CDR3 length equals 16 residues. V gave up 5 bases and J gave up 0 bases, with 14 bases separating them. Germline V lookup: CDR1 SGHVS, CDR2 FNYEAQ. CDR3 in amino acids: CASSLRGGTSYNEQFF. CDR3 nucleotide sequence: TGTGCCAGCAGCCTGCGCGGCGGGACCTCCTACAATGAGCAGTTCTTC.

This chain connects TRBV7-9 to TRBJ1-6, with 7 nucleotides matching TRBD1. The V and J ends lost 2 bases and 7 bases, in that order; junction bases with no gene match: 5. The germline CDR1 and CDR2 sequences are SEHNR and FQNEAQ (reference sequence). The length of the CDR3 is 15 residues. CDR3 residues: CASSLRGLENSPLHF. The CDR3 DNA reads as TGTGCCAGCAGCTTAAGGGGGCTTGAGAATTCACCCCTCCACTTT.

The chain is built from TRBV30 and TRBJ2-1; TRBD2 matches 8 bases. Germline CDR1 is GTSNPN and CDR2 is SVGIG (reference sequence). The CDR3 is 13 residues long. Unmatched junction bases numbered 5, after V lost 2 bases and J lost 8 bases. CDR3: CAWSSGRGDEQFF. In nucleotides, the CDR3 is TGTGCCTGGAGTAGCGGGAGAGGGGATGAGCAGTTCTTC.

With respect to this clone: This specimen includes other DNA sequences encoding the same CDR3. J is TRBJ2-3 and V is TRBV7-8; 9 nucleotides agree with TRBD1. V was clipped by 3 bases and J by 3 bases; unmatched bases: 4. In germline, CDR1 is SGHVS, CDR2 FQNEAQ. The CDR3 sequence is 15 residues long. The CDR3: CASSFPGQGTDTQYF. CDR3 bases: TGTGCCAGCAGCTTTCCGGGACAGGGAACAGATACGCAGTATTTT. Full variable domain (outside the CDR3, taken from reference TRBV7-8 and TRBJ2-3): GAGVSQSPRYKVAKRGQDVALRCDPISGHVSLFWYQQALGQGPEFLTYFQNEAQLDKSGLPSDRFFAERPEGSVSTLKIQRTQQEDSAVYLCASSFPGQGTDTQYFGPGTRLTVL.

The chain couples TRBV19 to TRBJ1-1; a weak D match, TRBD1 (5 bases). The CDR3 sequence is 15 residues long. The V gene lost 6 bases and the J gene lost 5 bases, with 19 bases spanning the gap. Germline V gene lookup returns CDR1 LNHDA and CDR2 SQIVND (reference sequence). CDR3 nucleotide sequence: TGTGCCAGTAGACAAGGGGCCGGGGGAAGGACTGAAGCTTTCTTT. Its protein product is CASRQGAGGRTEAFF.

The chain carries TRBV19 and TRBJ1-5; D ambiguous. The V gene lost 0 bases and the J gene lost 12 bases, with 9 bases spanning the gap. This CDR3 is 12 amino acids long. Germline V gene sequence: CDR1 LNHDA, CDR2 SQIVND (reference sequence). CDR3 amino acids: CASSIDGVVQHF. The CDR3 DNA sequence: TGTGCCAGTAGTATAGACGGGGTGGTCCAGCATTTT.

The V and J genes are TRBV15 and TRBJ2-3; 11 nucleotides agree with TRBD2. Germline values: CDR1 LNHNV, CDR2 YYDKDF (reference sequence). This CDR3 has 13 amino acids. Trimming at V came to 9 bases and at J to 3 bases, leaving 2 bases not matched to a gene. The CDR3 reads CATRLAGTDTQYF. The DNA of the CDR3 is TGTGCCACTCGACTAGCGGGGACAGATACGCAGTATTTT.

V gene TRBV7-8 combines with J gene TRBJ1-1; D perhaps matches TRBD1 (5 bases). Germline V gene lookup returns CDR1 SGHVS and CDR2 FQNEAQ. The CDR3 covers 13 residues. V shed 5 bases and J shed 4 bases, with 11 bases lying between them. CDR3 sequence reads: CASSQGEGTEAFF. The CDR3 nucleotides are TGTGCCAGCAGCCAAGGGGAAGGCACTGAAGCTTTCTTT.

The chain couples TRBV15 to TRBJ2-7, with a weak D call TRBD1 (6 bases). This CDR3 spans 12 amino acids. In germline, CDR1 is LNHNV, CDR2 YYDKDF (reference sequence). V gave up 0 bases and J gave up 10 bases, with 10 bases separating them. The CDR3 DNA follows: TGTGCCACCAGCAGAGACTCGGGACACCAGTACTTC. Translated, it gives CATSRDSGHQYF. Based on the CDR3 plus reference TRBV15 and TRBJ2-7, the full variable domain is DAMVIQNPRYQVTQFGKPVTLSCSQTLNHNVMYWYQQKSSQAPKLLFHYYDKDFNNEADTPDNFQSRRPNTSFCFLDIRSPGLGDTAMYLCATSRDSGHQYFGPGTRLTVT.

CDR3 bases: TGTGCCAGCAGTCCATTCTCGGATACGCAGTATTTT. This encodes CASSPFSDTQYF. The gene calls are TRBV6-5 and TRBJ2-3; D is undetermined. CDR1 and CDR2 (germline): MNHEY, SVGAGI. Between the trimmed V and J ends, which lost 5 bases and 6 bases, there was a span of 9 bases. This CDR3 contains 12 residues.

The V call is TRBV11-2, the J call TRBJ2-4; 12 positions match TRBD2. The CDR3 is 16 residues long. Germline assignment: CDR1 SGHAT and CDR2 FQNNGV. V gave up 5 bases and J gave up 8 bases; unmatched junction bases: 10. CDR3 bases: TGTGCCAGCAGCCCCCCTAGCGGGAGGGCCAGAGACATTCAGTACTTC. Translation: CASSPPSGRARDIQYF.

Here the CDR3 DNA reads TGCGCCAGCAGCTTACAGGTCTCCAGCTCCTACAATGAGCAGTTCTTC. Its protein product is CASSLQVSSSYNEQFF. This chain links TRBV5-1 with TRBJ2-1; tentative D call: TRBD1 (5 bases). Trimming took 2 bases from V and 0 from J, leaving 12 bases between them. The CDR3 is 16 amino acids. CDR1 and CDR2 from the germline V gene are SGHRS and YFSETQ. The whole variable domain, remainder taken from reference TRBV5-1 and TRBJ2-1, is KAGVTQTPRYLIKTRGQQVTLSCSPISGHRSVSWYQQTPGQGLQFLFEYFSETQRNKGNFPGRFSGRQFSNSRSEMNVSTLELGDSALYLCASSLQVSSSYNEQFFGPGTRLTVL.

The chain has TRBV7-2 and TRBJ2-5, with a possible D match to TRBD2 (5 bases). The CDR3 has 13 residues. Trimming stripped 5 bases from V and 5 bases from J, with 12 bases between. The germline CDR1 and CDR2 sequences are SGHTA and FQGNSA. CDR3 nucleotide sequence: TGTGCCAGCAGCCCTACTCGCGGGGAGACCCAGTACTTC. Protein product: CASSPTRGETQYF.

This clone was seen once. As DNA, the CDR3 is TGTGCCAGCTCACCAACAGGCATGAACACTGAAGCTTTCTTT. Translating it yields CASSPTGMNTEAFF. The chain recombines TRBV18 with TRBJ1-1, with D maybe TRBD1 (5 bases). Germline V gives CDR1 KGHSH, CDR2 LQKENI. With 2 bases removed from V and 0 bases from J, the gap between germline ends came to 7 bases. The CDR3 runs to 14 residues.

The V gene is TRBV5-8, the J gene TRBJ2-7, with 9 bases matching TRBD1. Germline V lookup: CDR1 SGHTS, CDR2 YDEGEE. V was pared by 0 bases and J by 5 bases, with 12 bases of the junction left unmatched. The CDR3 sequence is 17 residues long. CDR3 bases: TGTGCCAGCAGCTTGGTTTTCTACGGGACAGGGTTCAACGAGCAGTACTTC. It yields the protein CASSLVFYGTGFNEQYF. The whole variable domain, remainder taken from reference TRBV5-8 and TRBJ2-7, is EAGVTQSPTHLIKTRGQQATLRCSPISGHTSVYWYQQALGLGLQFLLWYDEGEERNRGNFPPRFSGRQFPNYSSELNVNALELEDSALYLCASSLVFYGTGFNEQYFGPGTRLTVT.

This clone was detected once. V and J are TRBV5-8 and TRBJ1-1; D is perhaps TRBD1 (6 bases). V shed 2 bases and J shed 5 bases, with 13 bases lying between them. Germline V CDR1 and CDR2: SGHTS, YDEGEE. The CDR3 has 14 amino acids. The CDR3 DNA follows: TGTGCCAGCAGCTTCGAGGGGGGGAAAACTGAAGCTTTCTTT. Its translation is CASSFEGGKTEAFF.

This clone has just a few counts. The gene calls are TRBV11-3 and TRBJ1-1; 7 bases are shared with TRBD1. After removal of 7 bases from V and 0 bases from J, the junction contained 8 bases not matched to a gene. Germline CDR1 SGHNT, CDR2 YENEEA. CDR3 length: 15 residues. The DNA of the CDR3 is TGTGCCAGCACTTCACAGGGGCTCCTGAACACTGAAGCTTTCTTT. Protein sequence: CASTSQGLLNTEAFF.